A single sample gave rise to the 18 T cell receptor beta chains below, sequenced in a study of T cells in Graves' hyperthyroidism and ophthalmopathy. What was amplified from RNA transcripts were TCR beta CDR3 regions. First-round RT-PCR targeting the TCR CDR3 was performed with the HTBI primer set. Each CDR3 protein gets one entry after TCRdb re-called the multiplex PCR reads with MiXCR. Of around 290,000 distinct CDR3 sequences listed, roughly 15% are singletons. The specimen sequenced was blood. The source is a woman aged 25 to 39 with Graves' hyperthyroidism that later progressed to Graves' ophthalmopathy.

This clonotype was counted many times. The chain combines TRBV7-3 with TRBJ2-5; the D call may be TRBD1 or TRBD2 (5 bases each). CDR1 SGHTA and CDR2 FQGTGA come from the germline V gene. Trimming took 5 bases from V and 2 from J, leaving 9 bases between them. The CDR3 contains 13 residues. This CDR3 is CASSRDPQETQYF. DNA of the CDR3: TGTGCCAGCAGCCGGGACCCACAAGAGACCCAGTACTTC.

This clonotype has at least ten counts. The chain joins TRBV28 to TRBJ2-7; D remains ambiguous. Trimming took 6 bases from V and 6 from J, leaving 21 bases between them. Germline CDR1 reads MDHEN; CDR2 reads SYDVKM. The CDR3 covers 15 residues. CDR3: CASSSPGTRPSEQYF. The CDR3 nucleotides are TGTGCCAGCAGCTCCCCAGGAACCCGCCCCTCCGAGCAGTACTTC.

This clonotype occurred many times. The V call is TRBV2, the J call TRBJ2-5; D might be TRBD1 or TRBD2, each matching 6 bases. Germline CDR1 reads SNHLY; CDR2 reads FYNNEI. The ends were cut back, 4 bases at V and 0 bases at J, with 24 bases in the middle. The CDR3 consists of 19 residues. CDR3 coding DNA: TGTGCCAGCAGTGCCTGGGGGCGTACTAGCCCGGGGTACCAAGAGACCCAGTACTTC. Amino acids: CASSAWGRTSPGYQETQYF.

Many counts were recorded for this clonotype. The V call is TRBV27, the J call TRBJ1-2, with a weak D call TRBD1 (5 bases). The CDR3 length is 14 residues. The V and J ends lost 5 bases and 4 bases respectively, with 14 bases between them. In germline, CDR1 is MNHEY, CDR2 SMNVEV (reference sequence). The CDR3 spells CASSPQGLGYGYTF. The CDR3 DNA reads as TGTGCCAGCAGTCCTCAGGGATTAGGCTATGGCTACACCTTC.

Only a few counts were recorded for this clonotype. This chain joins TRBV18 and TRBJ2-1, with D unresolved. This CDR3 is built from 15 residues. Looked up from germline, CDR1 is KGHSH and CDR2 is LQKENI. V gave up 6 bases and J gave up 4 bases, with 16 bases separating them. The CDR3 DNA follows: TGTGCCAGCTCCCCTCTTCTGGGCGAATACAATGAGCAGTTCTTC. Translation: CASSPLLGEYNEQFF.

This clonotype was counted ten times or more. The chain uses TRBV20-1 and TRBJ2-3; 8 bases align to TRBD2. This CDR3 has 14 residues. Per the germline V gene, CDR1 is DFQATT and CDR2 is SNEGSKA (reference sequence). The V gene end was trimmed by 3 bases and the J gene end by 5 bases; junction bases not matched to a gene: 7. The CDR3 DNA is TGCAGTGCTAGTGCGGGAGGTATAGGAGATACGCAGTATTTT. Amino acid sequence: CSASAGGIGDTQYF.

Ten or more counts support this clonotype. The chain combines TRBV3-1 with TRBJ1-5, with 11 bases fitting TRBD1. Trimming removed 4 bases from V and 8 bases from J; junction bases left unmatched: 4. The CDR3 has 14 amino acids. Germline CDR1 reads LGHDT; CDR2 reads YNNKEL (reference sequence). The CDR3: CASSPGTGGEPQHF. CDR3 coding DNA: TGTGCCAGCAGCCCCGGGACAGGGGGGGAGCCCCAGCATTTT.

This rearrangement joins TRBV28 to TRBJ1-3; TRBD1 might be the D (6 bases). V lost 7 bases to trimming and J lost 2 bases, with 15 bases between them. Per germline, CDR1 MDHEN and CDR2 SYDVKM. CDR3 size: 15 residues. Written as DNA, the CDR3 is TGTGCCAGCATCCCGGGGGGGGGGCCTGGAAACACCATATATTTT. As protein: CASIPGGGPGNTIYF.

The chain recombines TRBV4-3 with TRBJ2-7, with D possibly TRBD2 on 6 matching bases. V gave up 3 bases and J gave up 7 bases, with 13 bases separating them. CDR1 is LGHNA and CDR2 is YSLEER in the germline V gene. The CDR3 is 13 residues long. As DNA, the CDR3 is TGCGCCAGCAGCCAGGCACTGGGGACTGAGCAGTACTTC. This gives the protein CASSQALGTEQYF.

This clonotype was seen only a few times. The chain links TRBV4-1 to TRBJ2-1, with a weak D call TRBD2 (6 bases). This CDR3 is 13 amino acids long. CDR1 and CDR2 (germline): MGHRA, YSYEKL. Trimming cost V 1 base and J 9 bases, with 10 bases left between them. This CDR3 reads CASSQVMGGEQFF. The CDR3 DNA reads as TGCGCCAGCAGCCAAGTCATGGGGGGTGAGCAGTTCTTC.

This clonotype occurred many times. The chain carries TRBV5-4 and TRBJ2-5; 9 nucleotides agree with TRBD1. Germline V gene sequence: CDR1 SGHNT, CDR2 YYREEE (reference sequence). The length of the CDR3 is 17 residues. With V trimmed by 4 bases and J by 5 bases, 15 bases remained unmatched. CDR3 sequence: CASSQGTGRGSPETQYF. CDR3 nucleotide sequence: TGTGCCAGCAGCCAAGGGACAGGGAGGGGAAGTCCGGAGACCCAGTACTTC. The complete variable domain, with remaining parts taken from reference TRBV5-4 and TRBJ2-5, reads ETGVTQSPTHLIKTRGQQVTLRCSSQSGHNTVSWYQQALGQGPQFIFQYYREEENGRGNFPPRFSGLQFPNYSSELNVNALELDDSALYLCASSQGTGRGSPETQYFGPGTRLLVL.

This clonotype was recorded many times. The V gene is TRBV7-8, the J gene TRBJ2-1, with D hard to call. The CDR3 covers 12 residues. V lost 4 bases to trimming and J lost 7 bases, with 8 bases between them. Germline CDR1 SGHVS, CDR2 FQNEAQ. In DNA, the CDR3 is TGTGCCAGCAGCTCTTCTGGGAATGAGCAGTTCTTC. Translated, it gives CASSSSGNEQFF. The full variable domain, with the rest looked up from reference TRBV7-8 and TRBJ2-1, is GAGVSQSPRYKVAKRGQDVALRCDPISGHVSLFWYQQALGQGPEFLTYFQNEAQLDKSGLPSDRFFAERPEGSVSTLKIQRTQQEDSAVYLCASSSSGNEQFFGPGTRLTVL.

This clonotype was seen many times. This chain connects TRBV7-8 to TRBJ2-1, with D perhaps matching TRBD1 or TRBD2 (5 bases each). CDR3 length: 15 residues. Germline loops: CDR1 SGHVS, CDR2 FQNEAQ. V lost 2 bases and J 4 bases, leaving 12 bases between the germline ends. The CDR3 here is CASSLRDYRYNEQFF. For the CDR3, the DNA is TGTGCCAGCAGCTTACGGGATTACAGGTACAATGAGCAGTTCTTC.

This clonotype occurred many times. V and J are TRBV11-2 and TRBJ2-7; 7 nucleotides match TRBD2. Germline loops: CDR1 SGHAT, CDR2 FQNNGV. V dropped 0 bases and J dropped 0; count of bases not matched to a gene: 2. CDR3 length equals 15 residues. The CDR3: CASSLELADSYEQYF. The CDR3 nucleotides read TGTGCCAGCAGCTTAGAGCTAGCGGACTCCTACGAGCAGTACTTC. The full variable domain, rest sourced from reference TRBV11-2 and TRBJ2-7, is EAGVAQSPRYKIIEKRQSVAFWCNPISGHATLYWYQQILGQGPKLLIQFQNNGVVDDSQLPKDRFSAERLKGVDSTLKIQPAKLEDSAVYLCASSLELADSYEQYFGPGTRLTVT.

Ten or more counts support this clonotype. The chain recombines TRBV18 with TRBJ2-1; 7 bases map to TRBD2. The CDR3 loop spans 16 amino acids. Germline CDR1 KGHSH, CDR2 LQKENI. The ends lost 3 bases at V and 4 bases at J; junction bases unmatched: 9. CDR3: CASSPGLSLTYNEQFF. In DNA form, the CDR3 reads TGTGCCAGCTCACCGGGACTATCTTTGACGTACAATGAGCAGTTCTTC.

This clonotype was detected a few times. This chain joins TRBV9 and TRBJ1-2; D not certain. V lost 4 bases and J 6 bases, leaving 10 bases between the germline ends. Per the germline V gene, CDR1 is SGDLS and CDR2 is YYNGEE. The CDR3 extends over 12 amino acids. The CDR3 protein is CASSSHANGYTF. For the CDR3, the DNA is TGTGCCAGCAGCTCCCATGCGAATGGCTACACCTTC.

This clonotype was observed many times. In nucleotides, the CDR3 is TGTGCCAGCAGTTTTCCGGGGGAGACCCAGTACTTC. Its protein is CASSFPGETQYF. This sequence joins TRBV12-3 or TRBV12-4 and TRBJ2-5; TRBD2 might be the D (5 bases). With 3 bases removed from V and 5 bases from J, the gap between germline ends came to 7 bases. The CDR3 consists of 12 residues.

The chain uses TRBV3-1 and TRBJ1-2, with D maybe TRBD1 (6 bases). CDR1 and CDR2 from the germline V gene are LGHDT and YNNKEL (reference sequence). V lost 4 bases to trimming and J lost 7 bases, with 16 bases between them. The CDR3 runs 14 residues. This CDR3 reads CASSPFTDRIGYTF. CDR3 nucleotides: TGTGCCAGCAGCCCTTTCACCGACAGGATTGGCTACACCTTC.